Included here is one T cell receptor (beta chain) sequence, with context. The sample belongs to a study of early T cells in non-severe SARS-CoV-2 infection. The CDR3 consists of 15 residues. Per the germline V gene, CDR1 is SGHAT and CDR2 is FQDESV (reference sequence). Trimming took 5 bases from V and 2 from J; bases not matched to a gene: 8. In the library, individual cDNA molecules carried attached unique molecular identifiers. Using its own MiXCR run on the 5' RACE reads, TCRdb lists one record per CDR3 protein. The sample holds about 25,000 distinct CDR3 sequences, around 4% seen once. This rearrangement joins TRBV11-1 to TRBJ2-7, with 8 bases identical to TRBD1. The TCR comes from an adult who was a healthcare worker with PCR-confirmed SARS-CoV-2 infection or an uninfected control (not recorded which). Sequences were obtained from whole blood. The CDR3 here is CASSRGQGSPYEQYF. Written as DNA, the CDR3 is TGTGCCAGCAGCCGAGGACAGGGCAGTCCCTACGAGCAGTACTTC.